One T cell receptor beta chain is described in this entry. The data belong to a study of spatial heterogeneity in lung cancer. Study-wide context: Compared with alpha-chain sequences, beta-chain sequences were consistently detected in greater numbers.

Each TCR cDNA molecule carried a unique molecular identifier. In TCRdb, the 5' RACE reads were re-called with MiXCR into one record per CDR3 protein. Of 110,000 or so distinct CDR3 sequences listed, 10% to 14% are singletons. J lost 7 bases, V lost 1 base, and 12 bases had no gene match. The CDR3 loop spans 18 amino acids. Germline V gene data show CDR1 as SGHVS and CDR2 as FNYEAQ. Time point reported: blood at routine non-recurrence follow-up after resection. Researchers sequenced whole RNA taken from tumor, nontumor lung or frozen PBMC without sorting. The receptor was isolated from a female donor with early-stage non-small cell lung cancer. The chain has TRBV7-6 and TRBJ2-1; 11 bases align to TRBD2. Source: PBMCs, taken at follow-up. The CDR3, as DNA: TGTGCCAGCAGCTTAGATGGGGTACTAGCGGGAGTCGGGAATGAGCAGTTCTTC. Translated: CASSLDGVLAGVGNEQFF.